The clone carrying this TCR beta chain was seen many times. This entry comes from a study of T cells in Graves' hyperthyroidism and ophthalmopathy. V lost 6 bases to trimming and J lost 6 bases, with 9 bases between them. CDR1 and CDR2 from the germline V gene are MNHNS and SASEGT. CDR3 length: 12 residues. From RNA transcripts, TCR beta CDR3 regions were amplified. HTBI primers were used for first-round RT-PCR of the TCR CDR3. TCRdb re-called the multiplex PCR reads with MiXCR, one entry per CDR3 protein. The sample has 600,000 or so distinct CDR3 sequences, approximately 15% seen once. This clonotype originated in a woman aged 45-65 years with Graves' ophthalmopathy. The genes are TRBV6-1 and TRBJ2-1; D is undetermined. Input material: blood. The DNA for the CDR3 is TGTGCCAGCAGACCACCCGGCAATGAGCAGTTCTTC. It yields the protein CASRPPGNEQFF.